These 4 T cell receptor beta chains share one sample of origin, sequenced in a study of CD8 T cells in Susac syndrome. Roughly 0.45 to 1 ug RNA was reverse transcribed with random hexamers. TCRdb reprocessed the immunoSEQ multiplex PCR reads with MiXCR, giving one entry per CDR3 protein. The data contain roughly 80,000 distinct CDR3 sequences, 94% of them singletons. Material: CD8+ T cells from PBMCs. These receptors originate from a human donor with Susac syndrome.

The chain recombines TRBV9 with TRBJ2-1; 8 bases are shared with TRBD1. The CDR3 length is 13 residues. CDR1 SGDLS and CDR2 YYNGEE come from the germline V gene. V gave up 7 bases and J gave up 5 bases; unmatched junction bases: 5. CDR3 amino acids: CASRDRLNNEQFF. The CDR3 nucleotides are TGTGCCAGCCGGGACAGGTTAAACAATGAGCAGTTCTTC.

CDR3 nucleotide sequence: TGTGCCAGCAGCTTAGAACGGGGACGGAGCACAGATACGCAGTATTTT. This translates into CASSLERGRSTDTQYF. The chain uses TRBV7-9 and TRBJ2-3; either TRBD1 or TRBD2 may supply D (5 bases each). With 1 base removed from V and 0 bases from J, the gap between germline ends came to 11 bases. Germline V gives CDR1 SEHNR, CDR2 FQNEAQ (reference sequence). This CDR3 has 16 residues.

The V call is TRBV4-1, the J call TRBJ1-1; D is unclear. V lost 6 bases, J lost 0 bases, and 11 bases lay in between. CDR1 and CDR2 from the germline V gene are MGHRA and YSYEKL. There are 14 residues in the CDR3. Here the CDR3 DNA reads TGCGCCAGCAGTGGGTCAGACCTGAACACTGAAGCTTTCTTT. Translation gives CASSGSDLNTEAFF.

The genes are TRBV7-9 and TRBJ1-5, with TRBD1 as a possible D gene (6 bases). Deletions cut 1 base from V and 4 bases from J, with 11 bases between. The CDR3 spans 15 residues. Germline V gene lookup returns CDR1 SEHNR and CDR2 FQNEAQ (reference sequence). The CDR3 region is CASSLGPGTNQPQHF. CDR3 nucleotides: TGTGCCAGCAGCTTAGGACCAGGGACAAATCAGCCCCAGCATTTT.